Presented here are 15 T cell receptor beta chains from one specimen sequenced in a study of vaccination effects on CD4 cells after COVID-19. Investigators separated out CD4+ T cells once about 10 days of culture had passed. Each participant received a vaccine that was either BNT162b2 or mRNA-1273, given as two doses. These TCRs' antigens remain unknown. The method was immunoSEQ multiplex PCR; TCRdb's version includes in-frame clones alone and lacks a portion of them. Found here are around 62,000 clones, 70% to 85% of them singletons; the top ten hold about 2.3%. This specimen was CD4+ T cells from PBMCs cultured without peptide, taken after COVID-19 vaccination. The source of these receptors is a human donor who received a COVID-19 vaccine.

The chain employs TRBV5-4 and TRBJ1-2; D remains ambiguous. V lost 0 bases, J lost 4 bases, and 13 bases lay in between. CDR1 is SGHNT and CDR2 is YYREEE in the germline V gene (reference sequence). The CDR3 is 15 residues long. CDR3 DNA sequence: TGTGCCAGCAGCTTGGCGACCGCCCCTACCTATGGCTACACCTTC. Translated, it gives CASSLATAPTYGYTF.

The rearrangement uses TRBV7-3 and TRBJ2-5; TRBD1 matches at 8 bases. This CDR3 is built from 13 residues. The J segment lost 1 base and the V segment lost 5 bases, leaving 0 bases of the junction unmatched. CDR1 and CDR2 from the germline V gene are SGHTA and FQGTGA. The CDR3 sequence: CASSQGAQETQYF. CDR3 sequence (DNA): TGTGCCAGCAGCCAGGGGGCCCAAGAGACCCAGTACTTC.

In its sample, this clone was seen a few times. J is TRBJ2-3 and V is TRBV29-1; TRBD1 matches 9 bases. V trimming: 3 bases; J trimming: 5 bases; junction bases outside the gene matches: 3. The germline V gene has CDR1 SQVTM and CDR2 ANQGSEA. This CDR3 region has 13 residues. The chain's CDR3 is CSVDGQGLDTQYF. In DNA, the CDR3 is TGCAGCGTTGACGGACAGGGGTTAGATACGCAGTATTTT.

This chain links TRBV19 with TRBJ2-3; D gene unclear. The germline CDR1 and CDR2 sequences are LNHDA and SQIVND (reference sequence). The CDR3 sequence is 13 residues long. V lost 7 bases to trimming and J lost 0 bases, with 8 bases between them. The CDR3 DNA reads TGTGCCAGTACCCAGGCTAGCACAGATACGCAGTATTTT. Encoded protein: CASTQASTDTQYF.

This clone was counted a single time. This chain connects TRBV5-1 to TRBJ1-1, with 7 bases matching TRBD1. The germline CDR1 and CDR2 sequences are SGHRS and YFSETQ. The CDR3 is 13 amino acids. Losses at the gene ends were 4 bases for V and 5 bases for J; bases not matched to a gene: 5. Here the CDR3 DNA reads TGCGCCAGCAGCAAGGGGGCGAGGACTGAAGCTTTCTTT. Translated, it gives CASSKGARTEAFF. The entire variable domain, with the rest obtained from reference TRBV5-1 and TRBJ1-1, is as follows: KAGVTQTPRYLIKTRGQQVTLSCSPISGHRSVSWYQQTPGQGLQFLFEYFSETQRNKGNFPGRFSGRQFSNSRSEMNVSTLELGDSALYLCASSKGARTEAFFGQGTRLTVV.

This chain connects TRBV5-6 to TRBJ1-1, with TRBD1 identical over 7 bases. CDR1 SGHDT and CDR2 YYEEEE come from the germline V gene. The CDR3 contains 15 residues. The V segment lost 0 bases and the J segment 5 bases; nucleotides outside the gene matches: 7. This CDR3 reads CASSLGDRESTEAFF. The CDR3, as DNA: TGTGCCAGCAGCTTGGGTGACAGGGAGAGTACTGAAGCTTTCTTT. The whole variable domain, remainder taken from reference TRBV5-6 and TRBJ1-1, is DAGVTQSPTHLIKTRGQQVTLRCSPKSGHDTVSWYQQALGQGPQFIFQYYEEEERQRGNFPDRFSGHQFPNYSSELNVNALLLGDSALYLCASSLGDRESTEAFFGQGTRLTVV.

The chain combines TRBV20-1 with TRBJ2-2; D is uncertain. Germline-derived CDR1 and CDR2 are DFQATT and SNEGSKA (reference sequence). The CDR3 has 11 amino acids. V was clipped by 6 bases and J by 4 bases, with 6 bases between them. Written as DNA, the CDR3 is TGCAGTGCCCATGCCACCGGGGAGCTGTTTTTT. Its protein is CSAHATGELFF.

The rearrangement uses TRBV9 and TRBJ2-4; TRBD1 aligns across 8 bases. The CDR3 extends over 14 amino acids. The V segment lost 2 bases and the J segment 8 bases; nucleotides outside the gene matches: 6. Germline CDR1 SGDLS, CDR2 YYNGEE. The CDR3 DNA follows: TGTGCCAGCAGCGTGGACAGGGCCGGGGACATTCAGTACTTC. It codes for CASSVDRAGDIQYF.

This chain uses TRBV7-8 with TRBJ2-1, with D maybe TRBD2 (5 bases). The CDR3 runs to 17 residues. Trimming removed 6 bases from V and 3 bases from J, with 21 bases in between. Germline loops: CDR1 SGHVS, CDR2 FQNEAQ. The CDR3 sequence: CASRGRTAGRNYNEQFF. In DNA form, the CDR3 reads TGTGCCAGCAGGGGAAGGACGGCGGGTCGAAACTACAATGAGCAGTTCTTC.

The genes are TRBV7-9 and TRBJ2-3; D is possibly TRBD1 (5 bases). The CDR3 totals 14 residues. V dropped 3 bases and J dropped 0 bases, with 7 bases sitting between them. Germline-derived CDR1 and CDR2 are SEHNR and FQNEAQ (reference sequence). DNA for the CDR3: TGTGCCAGCAGCTTGACAGTAAGCACAGATACGCAGTATTTT. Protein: CASSLTVSTDTQYF.

The CDR3 sequence is CASGGFATNEKLFF. CDR3 in DNA: TGCGCCAGCGGAGGCTTTGCAACTAATGAAAAACTGTTTTTT. The genes are TRBV10-2 and TRBJ1-4; D gene uncertain. The germline V gene has CDR1 WSHSY and CDR2 SAAADI. V was clipped by 8 bases and J by 0 bases, with 10 bases between them. The CDR3 runs 14 residues.

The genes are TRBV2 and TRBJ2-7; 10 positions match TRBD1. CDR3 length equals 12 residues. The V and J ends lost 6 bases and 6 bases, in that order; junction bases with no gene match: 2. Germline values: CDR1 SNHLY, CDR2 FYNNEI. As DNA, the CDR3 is TGTGCCAGCAGCGACAGGGGGCCCGAGCAGTACGTC. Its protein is CASSDRGPEQYV.

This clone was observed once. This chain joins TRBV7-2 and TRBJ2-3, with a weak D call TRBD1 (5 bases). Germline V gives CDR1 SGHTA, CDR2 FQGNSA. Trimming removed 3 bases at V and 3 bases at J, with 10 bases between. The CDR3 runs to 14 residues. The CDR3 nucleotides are TGTGCCAGCAGCTTGGTTCAGGGAACAGATACGCAGTATTTT. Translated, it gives CASSLVQGTDTQYF.

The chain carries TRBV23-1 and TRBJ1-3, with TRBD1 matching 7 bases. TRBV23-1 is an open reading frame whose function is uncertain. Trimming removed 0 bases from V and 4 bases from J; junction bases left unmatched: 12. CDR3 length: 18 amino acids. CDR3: CASSQSARDSRSGNTIYF. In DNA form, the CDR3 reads TGCGCCAGCAGTCAATCGGCCAGGGACAGCCGGAGCGGAAACACCATATATTTT.

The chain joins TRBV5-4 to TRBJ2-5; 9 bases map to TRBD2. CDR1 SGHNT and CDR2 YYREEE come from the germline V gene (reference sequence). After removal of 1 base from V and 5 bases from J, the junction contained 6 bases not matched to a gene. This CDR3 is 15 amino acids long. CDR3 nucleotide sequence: TGTGCCAGCAGCTTGAGGCGGGGGGGCTGGGAGACCCAGTACTTC. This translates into CASSLRRGGWETQYF. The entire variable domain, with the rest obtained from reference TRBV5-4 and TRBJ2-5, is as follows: ETGVTQSPTHLIKTRGQQVTLRCSSQSGHNTVSWYQQALGQGPQFIFQYYREEENGRGNFPPRFSGLQFPNYSSELNVNALELDDSALYLCASSLRRGGWETQYFGPGTRLLVL.